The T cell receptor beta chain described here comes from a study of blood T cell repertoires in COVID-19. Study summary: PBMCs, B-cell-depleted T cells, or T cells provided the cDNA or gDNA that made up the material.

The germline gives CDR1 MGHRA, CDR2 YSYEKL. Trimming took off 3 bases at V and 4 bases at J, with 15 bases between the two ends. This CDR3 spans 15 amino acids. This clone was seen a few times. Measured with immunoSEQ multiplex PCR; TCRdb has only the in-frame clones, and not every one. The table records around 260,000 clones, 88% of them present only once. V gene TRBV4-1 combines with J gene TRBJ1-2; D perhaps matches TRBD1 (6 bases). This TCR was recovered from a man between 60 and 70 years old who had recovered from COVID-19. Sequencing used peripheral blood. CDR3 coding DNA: TGCGCCAGCAGCCAGAGAGGTGGACAGTTCTATGGCTACACCTTC. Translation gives CASSQRGGQFYGYTF.